This T cell receptor beta chain was captured by sequencing in a study of T cell responses to AZD1222 COVID-19 vaccine. Of note for this clone: Antigen: not known.

Overall study results and limits: Sampled repertoires all dated from after the peak T cell response. Breadth and depth of Spike-specific TCRs rose after two AZD1222 doses. White British people made up most donors, females outnumbered males, and clonal diversity was possibly underestimated.

Generated by immunoSEQ multiplex PCR, the TCRdb table keeps only in-frame clones and is missing some. The sample records roughly 180,000 clones, 85% to 95% being singletons. CDR1 MRHNA and CDR2 SNTAGT come from the germline V gene. The CDR3 sequence is 16 residues long. The J segment lost 4 bases and the V segment lost 4 bases, leaving 10 bases of the junction unmatched. Source: peripheral blood, taken 28 days after the second AZD1222 dose. The receptor comes from an adult who received the AZD1222 COVID-19 vaccine. The chain combines TRBV6-4 with TRBJ2-1, with 7 bases lining up with TRBD2. The CDR3 is CASSVRSGAGYNEQFF. The CDR3, as DNA: TGTGCCAGCAGTGTACGTAGCGGAGCGGGGTACAATGAGCAGTTCTTC.